A selection of T cell receptor beta chains follows, all from one sample in a study of blood T cell repertoires in COVID-19. Assay: immunoSEQ multiplex PCR; the TCRdb copy retains only in-frame clones and omits some. This sample yields about 280,000 clones, of which about 89% are seen a single time; over 8% belongs to the top ten. Sequencing used peripheral blood. These receptors were obtained from a man in his forties with active or convalescent COVID-19. Both conserved end residues are part of each CDR3. The order of the fields is V gene, clone size, J gene, D gene, CDR3 DNA, CDR3 protein. The D gene is left open where the match is weak. Clone size is not always given. Where it is, it says once, few, many or a class for expanded clones.

TRBV15,NA,TRBJ1-5,TRBD1,TGTGCCACCAGCAGAAACAGGGGTAGCAATCAGCCCCAGCATTTT,CATSRNRGSNQPQHF
TRBV10-3,few,TRBJ1-5,TRBD1,TGTGCCATTGGGACAGGGGATCAGCCCCAGCATTTT,CAIGTGDQPQHF
TRBV5-4,NA,TRBJ2-5,NA,TGTGCCAGCAGCATGGGACTGAGTAACCAAGAGACCCAGTACTTC,CASSMGLSNQETQYF
TRBV3-1/TRBV3-2,NA,TRBJ2-6,NA,TGTGCCAGCAGCCAAGGAGCCTCTGGGGCCAACGTCCTGACTTTC,CASSQGASGANVLTF
TRBV10-3,NA,TRBJ2-3,NA,TGTGCCATCAGTGAAAACAGGGAGACAGATACGCAGTATTTT,CAISENRETDTQYF
TRBV3-1/TRBV3-2,NA,TRBJ2-5,TRBD1,TGTGCCAGCAGCCAAGTCCACAGGGGCCAAGAGACCCAGTACTTC,CASSQVHRGQETQYF
TRBV4-2,NA,TRBJ1-2,TRBD1,TGTGCCAGCAGCCAAGGGTCCAGGGGGGAGCAAGGCTACACCTTC,CASSQGSRGEQGYTF
TRBV3-1/TRBV3-2,few,TRBJ1-2,NA,TGTGCCAGCAGCCATACAAAGTTCGACGCAGGGTATGGCTACACCTTC,CASSHTKFDAGYGYTF
TRBV9,NA,TRBJ2-5,TRBD1,TGTGCCAGCAGCGTAGGGGACAGGGGTCGGGAGACCCAGTACTTC,CASSVGDRGRETQYF
TRBV7-6,NA,TRBJ1-6,TRBD1,TGTGCCAGCAGCTTAGTGGCAGGGGGAAGTAATTCACCCCTCCACTTT,CASSLVAGGSNSPLHF
TRBV15,once,TRBJ2-3,NA,TGTGCCACCAGAAGATTGGGCCCTGGTGATAGGCAGTATTTT,CATRRLGPGDRQYF
TRBV11-2,NA,TRBJ1-5,NA,TGTGCCAGCAGCTCGGACATAAATCAGCCCCAGCATTTT,CASSSDINQPQHF
TRBV2,NA,TRBJ2-5,TRBD2,TGTGCCAGCAGTGCCGGGACTAGCGGGAGAAGGGGGTACCAAGAGACCCAGTACTTC,CASSAGTSGRRGYQETQYF
TRBV28,once,TRBJ1-6,TRBD1,TGTGCCAGCAGTTTAGGGGCGAGGGGGCTTCGTTCACCCCTCCACTTT,CASSLGARGLRSPLHF
TRBV4-2,NA,TRBJ2-5,TRBD2,TGTGCCAGCAGTCTTAAAGGAGCGGGGGGAAGGGAGACCCAGTACTTC,CASSLKGAGGRETQYF
TRBV30,NA,TRBJ1-1,NA,TGTGCCTGGAGCCCTAGTCTCAACACTGAAGCTTTCTTT,CAWSPSLNTEAFF
TRBV30,NA,TRBJ1-6,TRBD1,TGTGCCTGGCTACCGGGACAGGGGGCGACTGGCTCACCCCTCCACTTT,CAWLPGQGATGSPLHF
TRBV7-3,NA,TRBJ2-2,TRBD2,TGTGCCAGCAGCCTATTTCCCGGGACTAGCGGGAGCCTTAGCACCGGGGAGCTGTTTTTT,CASSLFPGTSGSLSTGELFF
TRBV10-3,NA,TRBJ2-7,TRBD2,TGTGCCATCGGGGCTAGCGGGGACGAGCAGTACTTC,CAIGASGDEQYF
TRBV24-1,NA,TRBJ2-7,TRBD1,TGTGCCACCAGTGAAAAAACCGGGACAGGGTTCTACGAGCAGTACTTC,CATSEKTGTGFYEQYF
TRBV6-6,NA,TRBJ1-1,NA,TGTGCCAGCAGTTTACAGGGCCGGAGAACTGAAGCTTTCTTT,CASSLQGRRTEAFF
TRBV19,once,TRBJ1-6,NA,TGTGCCAGTAGTACAACAGGGACGGCGAATTCACCCCTCCACTTT,CASSTTGTANSPLHF
TRBV9,few,TRBJ1-1,NA,TGTGCCAGCAGCGCGACCCACCGGCTAGACACTGAAGCTTTCTTT,CASSATHRLDTEAFF
TRBV7-2,NA,TRBJ2-1,TRBD2,TGTGCCAGCAGCTTTAGGACTAGGGATGAGCAGTTCTTC,CASSFRTRDEQFF
TRBV5-1,NA,TRBJ1-1,TRBD1,TGCGCCAGCAGCGGATTTACAGGGGACACTGAAGCTTTCTTT,CASSGFTGDTEAFF
TRBV6-5,NA,TRBJ2-7,TRBD2,TGTGCCAGCAGTTACGGTGGCGGGAGGACCCACGAGCAGTACTTC,CASSYGGGRTHEQYF
TRBV28,NA,TRBJ1-4,NA,TGTGCCAGCACCCTCGGGTCCGGACTGTTTTTT,CASTLGSGLFF
TRBV6-5,NA,TRBJ1-6,NA,TGTGCCACAAGCCCCCCGCAAAATAATTCACCCCTCCACTTT,CATSPPQNNSPLHF
TRBV19,NA,TRBJ2-2,NA,TGTGCCAGTAGTATCAGAACCACCGGGGAGCTGTTTTTT,CASSIRTTGELFF
TRBV5-4,once,TRBJ2-2,NA,TGTGCCAGCAGCTTGCAGGCCACCGGGGAGCTGTTTTTT,CASSLQATGELFF
TRBV24-1,once,TRBJ2-2,TRBD1,TGTGCCACCCGGGACAGAGACACCGGGGAGCTGTTTTTT,CATRDRDTGELFF
TRBV23-1,once,TRBJ2-7,TRBD1,TGCGCCAGCAGTCACCCGAACCCGGGACAGGGCATCGGCGAGCAGTACTTC,CASSHPNPGQGIGEQYF
TRBV11-3,NA,TRBJ2-7,TRBD2,TGTGCCAGCAGCTTACCCCCCCCCGGGAGGTATGAGCAGTACTTC,CASSLPPPGRYEQYF
TRBV19,NA,TRBJ2-1,NA,TGTGCCAGTACCAAGAGGGGGGGTGGTCAGGAGCAGTTCTTC,CASTKRGGGQEQFF
TRBV5-1,NA,TRBJ2-5,NA,TGCGCCAGCAGCTTGGGGTCAGGGGGGTCGGAGACCCAGTACTTC,CASSLGSGGSETQYF
TRBV2,NA,TRBJ1-4,NA,TGTGCCAGCCGGGGTCTTCAGGGGACCTCCGATGTGAAACTGTTTTTT,CASRGLQGTSDVKLFF
TRBV27,NA,TRBJ2-2,TRBD1,TGTGCCAGCAGTTTAGGCAGGGGGATCACCGGGGAGCTGTTTTTT,CASSLGRGITGELFF
TRBV2,NA,TRBJ1-2,TRBD1,TGTGCCAGCAGTCCTAGGACAGGGGGGAACTATGGCTACACCTTC,CASSPRTGGNYGYTF
TRBV6-2/TRBV6-3,NA,TRBJ1-5,NA,TGTGCCAGCAGTTACTCAGCTCAGCCCCAGCATTTT,CASSYSAQPQHF
TRBV5-6,NA,TRBJ2-1,TRBD2,TGTGCCAGCAGCCCACACCGGACTAGCGGCGATATTAACAATGAGCAGTTCTTC,CASSPHRTSGDINNEQFF
TRBV5-1,NA,TRBJ2-1,TRBD2,TGCGCCAGCAGCTTAAGGCTAGCGGGCATCAATGAGCAGTTCTTC,CASSLRLAGINEQFF
TRBV19,NA,TRBJ1-2,TRBD1,TGTGCCAGTAGTATTGTCGCGGGACAGAACTATGGCTACACCTTC,CASSIVAGQNYGYTF
TRBV7-6,NA,TRBJ1-4,NA,TGTGCCAGCAGCCCCAGGACAGCCTTATCAACTAATGAAAAACTGTTTTTT,CASSPRTALSTNEKLFF
TRBV4-1,NA,TRBJ2-1,TRBD2,TGCGCCAGCAGCCAAGATCGACTAGCGGGGAGTGAGCAGTTCTTC,CASSQDRLAGSEQFF
TRBV3-1/TRBV3-2,few,TRBJ2-7,TRBD1,TGTGCCAGCAGCCTATTTGCCGGGACAGGGGTTGGGGAGCAGTACTTC,CASSLFAGTGVGEQYF
TRBV28,NA,TRBJ2-7,TRBD2,TGTGCCAGCAGGGGGACTAGCGGGAACGTCTACGAGCAGTACTTC,CASRGTSGNVYEQYF
TRBV18,once,TRBJ2-5,NA,TGTGCCAGCTCACCACCTGAGGGAGAGACCCAGTACTTC,CASSPPEGETQYF
TRBV28,once,TRBJ1-4,NA,TGTGCCAGCAGTTATCCCCCAGGGGAAGCAGATGAAAAACTGTTTTTT,CASSYPPGEADEKLFF
TRBV5-5,NA,TRBJ2-3,TRBD1,TGTGCCAGCAGCCTCCGGGACAGGGGAGCAGATACGCAGTATTTT,CASSLRDRGADTQYF
TRBV29-1,few,TRBJ1-2,TRBD1,TGCAGCGTATTAGGGGGCGAATCCTCTAACTATGGCTACACCTTC,CSVLGGESSNYGYTF
TRBV11-3,once,TRBJ2-4,TRBD2,TGTGCCAGCAGCTTTAGCGGGCTGGGGAACATTCAGTACTTC,CASSFSGLGNIQYF
TRBV24-1,once,TRBJ2-1,NA,TGTGCCACCAGTGATCCCCCTGAGGACAATGAGCAGTTCTTC,CATSDPPEDNEQFF
TRBV20-1,NA,TRBJ2-7,TRBD2,TGCAGTGCTAGTCGGGAGGGCCATAGGTACGAGCAGTACTTC,CSASREGHRYEQYF
TRBV9,NA,TRBJ1-2,NA,TGTGCCAGCAGCGTAGATTGGGGGGGCCCTAGCTATGGCTACACCTTC,CASSVDWGGPSYGYTF